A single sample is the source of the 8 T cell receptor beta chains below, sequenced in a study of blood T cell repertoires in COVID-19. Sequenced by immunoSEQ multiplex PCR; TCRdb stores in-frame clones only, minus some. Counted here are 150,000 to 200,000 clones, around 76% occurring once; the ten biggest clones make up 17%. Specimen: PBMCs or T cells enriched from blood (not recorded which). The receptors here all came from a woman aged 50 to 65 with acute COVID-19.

This CDR3 is CSVQQGLNTEAFF. CDR3 coding DNA: TGCAGCGTTCAACAGGGATTGAACACTGAAGCTTTCTTT. The genes are TRBV29-1 and TRBJ1-1; D is possibly TRBD1 (6 bases). Germline values: CDR1 SQVTM, CDR2 ANQGSEA. CDR3 length: 13 residues. V lost 5 bases, J lost 0 bases, and 10 bases lay in between.

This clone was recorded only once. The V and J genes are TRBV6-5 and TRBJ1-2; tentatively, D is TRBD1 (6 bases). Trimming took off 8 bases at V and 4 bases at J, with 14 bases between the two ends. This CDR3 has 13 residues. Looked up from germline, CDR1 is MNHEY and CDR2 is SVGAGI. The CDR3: CASSATGLYGYTF. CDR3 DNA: TGTGCCAGCTCCGCGACAGGCCTCTATGGCTACACCTTC.

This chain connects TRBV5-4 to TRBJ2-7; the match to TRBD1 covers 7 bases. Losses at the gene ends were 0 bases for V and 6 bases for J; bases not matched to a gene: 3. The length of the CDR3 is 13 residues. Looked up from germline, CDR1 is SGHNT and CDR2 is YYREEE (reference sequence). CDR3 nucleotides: TGTGCCAGCAGCTTGGCCTCAGGGGGCGAGCAGTACGTC. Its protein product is CASSLASGGEQYV.

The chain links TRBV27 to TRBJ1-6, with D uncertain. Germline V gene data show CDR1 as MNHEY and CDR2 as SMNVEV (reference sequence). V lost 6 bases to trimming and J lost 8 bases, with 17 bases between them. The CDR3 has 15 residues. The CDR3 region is CASSPPEGSHSPLHF. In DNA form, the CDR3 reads TGTGCCAGCAGCCCGCCGGAGGGTAGCCATTCACCCCTCCACTTT.

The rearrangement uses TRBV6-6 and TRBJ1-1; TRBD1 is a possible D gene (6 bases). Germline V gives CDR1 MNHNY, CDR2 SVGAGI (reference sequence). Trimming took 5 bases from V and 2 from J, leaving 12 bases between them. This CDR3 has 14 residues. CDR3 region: CASSPDRRNTEAFF. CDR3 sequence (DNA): TGTGCCAGCAGTCCGGACAGACGAAACACTGAAGCTTTCTTT.

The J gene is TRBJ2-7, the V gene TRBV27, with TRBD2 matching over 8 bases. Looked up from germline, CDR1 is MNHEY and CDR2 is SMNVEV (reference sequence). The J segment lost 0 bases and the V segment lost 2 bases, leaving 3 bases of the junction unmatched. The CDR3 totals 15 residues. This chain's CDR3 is CASSLTSGSSYEQYV. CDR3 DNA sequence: TGTGCCAGCAGTTTAACTAGCGGATCCTCCTACGAGCAGTACGTC.

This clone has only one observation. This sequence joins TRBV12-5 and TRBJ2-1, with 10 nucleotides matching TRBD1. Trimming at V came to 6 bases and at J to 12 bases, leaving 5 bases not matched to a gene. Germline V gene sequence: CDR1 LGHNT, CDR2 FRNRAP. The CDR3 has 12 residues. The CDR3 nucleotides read TGTGCTAGTGGGCCGGGACAGGGGACGCAGTTCTTC. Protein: CASGPGQGTQFF.

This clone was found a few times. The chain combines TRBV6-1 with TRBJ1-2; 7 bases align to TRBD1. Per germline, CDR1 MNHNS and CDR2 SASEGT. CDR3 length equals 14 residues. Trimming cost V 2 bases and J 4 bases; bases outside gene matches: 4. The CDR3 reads CASSEHPGGYGYTF. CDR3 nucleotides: TGTGCCAGCAGTGAACACCCAGGGGGCTATGGCTACACCTTC.